Listed below are T cell receptor beta chains from one sample, sequenced in a study of blood T cell repertoires in COVID-19. This table comes from immunoSEQ multiplex PCR, and its TCRdb copy is limited to in-frame clones, with some not included. The data show 110,000 to 150,000 clones, with 80% to 85% seen just once and 5.5% held by the top ten. The sequencing input was PBMCs or T cells enriched from blood (not recorded which). Receptors originate from a man in his forties or fifties with acute COVID-19. Each CDR3 is given with its conserved first and last residue. D genes are given only for firm matches. Not every row has a clone size; where given, it reads once, few, many or a size class.

V gene	D gene	clone size	J gene	CDR3 protein	CDR3 DNA
TRBV19	NA	NA	TRBJ1-5	CASSTMGQGTSTQHF	TGTGCCAGTAGTACCATGGGGCAGGGAACATCGACCCAGCATTTT
TRBV27	NA	once	TRBJ2-3	CASAGLSYFGTDTQYF	TGTGCCAGCGCAGGACTCTCCTACTTTGGGACAGATACGCAGTATTTT
TRBV6-5	NA	NA	TRBJ1-5	CASKRVLDQPQHF	TGTGCCAGCAAGAGAGTCCTGGATCAGCCCCAGCATTTT
TRBV5-1	TRBD2	NA	TRBJ2-1	CASSFGLAGTNEQFF	TGCGCCAGCAGCTTCGGACTAGCGGGAACGAATGAGCAGTTCTTC
TRBV29-1	NA	NA	TRBJ2-2	CSVEGTASGNTGELFF	TGCAGCGTTGAAGGGACAGCTTCTGGGAACACCGGGGAGCTGTTTTTT
TRBV18	NA	few	TRBJ2-2	CASSPLPGSTGELFF	TGTGCCAGCTCACCACTGCCAGGGTCCACCGGGGAGCTGTTTTTT
TRBV24-1	NA	NA	TRBJ1-3	CATSDTQDNSGNTIYF	TGTGCCACCAGTGATACACAGGATAACTCTGGAAACACCATATATTTT
TRBV5-4	NA	NA	TRBJ1-1	CASRLGVGTEAFF	TGTGCCAGCAGGTTAGGGGTCGGCACTGAAGCTTTCTTT
TRBV5-1	TRBD1	NA	TRBJ1-4	CASSDNRGLEEKLFF	TGCGCCAGCAGCGACAACAGGGGGTTGGAGGAAAAACTGTTTTTT
TRBV4-1	TRBD1	NA	TRBJ1-2	CASRPPGTGLYGYTF	TGCGCCAGCAGACCCCCCGGGACAGGGTTGTATGGCTACACCTTC
TRBV11-2	NA	NA	TRBJ2-5	CASSSGVEETQYF	TGTGCCAGCAGCTCAGGGGTCGAAGAGACCCAGTACTTC
TRBV30	TRBD2	NA	TRBJ2-5	CAWSSSSGRAGETQYF	TGTGCCTGGAGTTCATCTAGCGGGAGGGCCGGGGAGACCCAGTACTTC
TRBV5-1	TRBD1	NA	TRBJ1-1	CASSLIRDSGEAFF	TGCGCCAGCAGCTTAATCCGGGACAGCGGAGAAGCTTTCTTT
TRBV7-2	TRBD2	once	TRBJ2-1	CASSPSVAGGRDEQFF	TGTGCCAGCAGCCCCTCAGTAGCGGGGGGTAGGGATGAGCAGTTCTTC
TRBV7-9	TRBD1	NA	TRBJ2-3	CASSPDRGITDTQYF	TGTGCCAGCAGTCCCGACAGGGGTATCACAGATACGCAGTATTTT
TRBV10-2	NA	once	TRBJ2-5	CASSIQETQYF	TGCGCCAGCAGCATCCAAGAGACCCAGTACTTC
TRBV2	NA	NA	TRBJ2-2	CASSITTGWAGELFF	TGTGCCAGCAGTATAACAACAGGGTGGGCCGGGGAGCTGTTTTTT
TRBV28	NA	NA	TRBJ2-3	CASTLRGALLTDTQYF	TGTGCCAGCACCCTCCGGGGGGCCCTACTAACAGATACGCAGTATTTT
TRBV30	NA	NA	TRBJ1-4	CAWSKGATNEKLFF	TGTGCCTGGAGTAAGGGAGCAACTAATGAAAAACTGTTTTTT
TRBV5-6	NA	NA	TRBJ2-2	CASSLNGASNTGELFF	TGTGCCAGCAGCTTGAATGGGGCTTCGAACACCGGGGAGCTGTTTTTT
TRBV19	TRBD2	once	TRBJ2-1	CASSLGLAGANEQFF	TGTGCCAGTAGTCTCGGACTAGCGGGGGCCAATGAGCAGTTCTTC
TRBV5-5	NA	NA	TRBJ1-5	CASSSAQVGQPQHF	TGTGCCAGCAGCTCGGCGCAGGTAGGCCAGCCCCAGCATTTT
TRBV4-3	TRBD1	few	TRBJ2-7	CASSLGTGDSYEQYF	TGCGCCAGCAGCCTCGGGACAGGGGATTCCTACGAGCAGTACTTC
TRBV7-9	NA	NA	TRBJ2-7	CASSLDQGLTYEQYF	TGTGCCAGCAGCTTAGATCAGGGGTTAACCTACGAGCAGTACTTC
TRBV7-2	TRBD2	NA	TRBJ2-1	CASTSSGSKIAYNEQFF	TGTGCCAGCACCTCAAGCGGGAGTAAAATAGCCTACAATGAGCAGTTCTTC
TRBV15	NA	NA	TRBJ2-2	CATSRGVRGTAGELFF	TGTGCCACCAGCAGAGGTGTCAGGGGGACTGCCGGGGAGCTGTTTTTT
TRBV11-2	TRBD2	NA	TRBJ2-3	CASSYRGGAPDTQYF	TGTGCCAGCAGCTACCGGGGGGGGGCCCCAGATACGCAGTATTTT
TRBV18	TRBD1	NA	TRBJ2-7	CASSRGDRDHEQYF	TGTGCCAGCTCACGTGGGGACAGGGATCACGAGCAGTACTTC
TRBV5-6	TRBD1	NA	TRBJ2-2	CASSPGTGAGELFF	TGTGCCAGCAGCCCGGGGACAGGGGCCGGGGAGCTGTTTTTT
TRBV27	TRBD1	NA	TRBJ2-3	CASRYNRGDTQYF	TGTGCCAGCAGGTACAACAGGGGAGATACGCAGTATTTT
TRBV5-1	TRBD2	NA	TRBJ2-2	CASSKAGETGELFF	TGCGCCAGCAGCAAAGCGGGGGAGACCGGGGAGCTGTTTTTT
TRBV19	TRBD1	NA	TRBJ1-5	CASSRWTGHGVGQPQHF	TGTGCCAGTAGTAGATGGACAGGGCATGGAGTGGGTCAGCCCCAGCATTTT
TRBV2	TRBD1	NA	TRBJ1-4	CASTLDRGTNEKLFF	TGTGCCAGCACCTTGGACAGGGGAACTAATGAAAAACTGTTTTTT